Listed below are T cell receptor beta chains from one sample, sequenced in a study of metastatic and nonmetastatic thyroid tumors. TCRdb re-called clones from the PCR reads using MiXCR. Of a few thousand clones detected, approximately 22% appear once; the ten largest clones hold 22%. The sequencing sample was made of tumor tissue. These receptors were obtained from a male donor with papillary thyroid cancer or a benign thyroid nodule (not recorded which). Some clones in this sample may be carry-over from other donors' samples. Each CDR3 is given with its conserved first and last residue. A D gene is named only where the DNA matches it firmly. Expanded clones get a size class; other rows say once, few or many, or leave the size out.

TRBJ2-3,TRBV3-1,-,-,TGTGCCAGCAGCGAAGTGTCAGGGGCAGATACGCAGTATTTT,CASSEVSGADTQYF
TRBJ1-1,TRBV7-8,-,many,TGTGCCAGCAGCTTAGAGGGGTCAGGGGCGGGTTTGTTCACTGAAGCTTTCTTT,CASSLEGSGAGLFTEAFF
TRBJ2-2,TRBV28,-,few,TGTGCCAGCAGTTTGGGTGTCGGGGAGCTGTTTTTT,CASSLGVGELFF
TRBJ2-7,TRBV6-1,TRBD1,-,TGTGCCAGCAGTTCTACAGGGGCCCACGAGCAGTACTTC,CASSSTGAHEQYF
TRBJ2-1,TRBV28,-,few,TGTGCCAGCAGTTTGAAGGCGTTCCCGGGGAATGAGCAGTTCTTC,CASSLKAFPGNEQFF
TRBJ1-5,TRBV19,-,few,TGTGCCAGTAGTATAGAGGATCAGCCCCAGCATTTT,CASSIEDQPQHF
TRBJ1-1,TRBV19,TRBD1,-,TGTGCCAGTAGCCCTCCGGGACAGGGGTTTGACACTGAAGCTTTCTTT,CASSPPGQGFDTEAFF
TRBJ2-2,TRBV5-1,-,many,TGCGCCAGCAGCTTGGGGCATTCGAACACCGGGGAGCTGTTTTTT,CASSLGHSNTGELFF
TRBJ1-5,TRBV20-1,TRBD1,large,TGCAGTGCTAGGGCAGGGGGCGGTCAGCCCCAGCATTTT,CSARAGGGQPQHF
TRBJ2-2,TRBV5-1,-,-,TGCGCCAGCAGCTCGCCTCTCGGACGGGCTCCCTACGGGGAGCTGTTTTTT,CASSSPLGRAPYGELFF
TRBJ1-1,TRBV3-1,-,many,TGTGCCAGCAGCCCCCAGGGGCCCCGTGAAGCTTTCTTT,CASSPQGPREAFF
TRBJ1-2,TRBV6-2/TRBV6-3,TRBD1,few,TGTGCCAGCAGTTATTGGACAGGCGTTTATGGCTACACCTTC,CASSYWTGVYGYTF
TRBJ2-2,TRBV5-6,-,-,TGTGCCAGCAGCATGGGGGTCACCGGGGAGCTGTTTTTT,CASSMGVTGELFF
TRBJ2-7,TRBV18,-,-,TGTGCCAGCTCACCACCGAGGGGGGCTGGGCGGGACTACGAGCAGTACTTC,CASSPPRGAGRDYEQYF
TRBJ1-1,TRBV11-3,-,-,TGTGCCAGCAACGAGGGGGGAGAAGCTTTCTTT,CASNEGGEAFF
TRBJ2-1,TRBV6-6,TRBD2,medium-sized,TGTGCCAGCAGTTCGCTATCGGGACTAGCGGGCCTACCTTCCTACAATGAGCAGTTCTTC,CASSSLSGLAGLPSYNEQFF
TRBJ2-2,TRBV28,-,few,TGTGCCAGCAGTTTCGGAAGGGGAAGCAACACCGGGGAGCTGTTTTTT,CASSFGRGSNTGELFF
TRBJ2-7,TRBV7-2,TRBD1,few,TGTGCCAGCAGCTTAAGTCAGGGACAGGGCTACGAGCAGTACTTC,CASSLSQGQGYEQYF
TRBJ2-6,TRBV6-1,-,few,TGTGTCAGCAGTGAAGGGCAGTCTGGGGCCAATGTCCTGACTTTC,CVSSEGQSGANVLTF
TRBJ1-5,TRBV22-1,-,-,TGTCCCCGGACCCCGATCCCCCGAAAAGCTCGATATAGCAATCAGCCCCAGCATTTT,CPRTPIPRKARYSNQPQHF
TRBJ2-7,TRBV20-1,TRBD1,-,TGCAGTGCTTATCCCGGGACAGGGTCCTACGAGCAGTACTTC,CSAYPGTGSYEQYF
TRBJ2-2,TRBV3-1,-,-,TGTGCCAGCAGCCAAGATACCATCGGGATGGGCGGGGAGCTGTTTTTT,CASSQDTIGMGGELFF
TRBJ2-2,TRBV30,-,many,TGTGCCTGGAGTAGGGATAACACCGGGGAGCTGTTTTTT,CAWSRDNTGELFF
TRBJ2-5,TRBV19,TRBD1,medium-sized,TGTGCCAGTGGGACAGGCCGACGGGCGACCCAGTACTTC,CASGTGRRATQYF
TRBJ2-2,TRBV6-5,-,few,TGTGCCAGCAGTTACGGGGTGGGAGGACCCACCGGGGAGCTGTTTTTT,CASSYGVGGPTGELFF
TRBJ1-5,TRBV4-2,TRBD1,-,TGTGCCAGCAGCCAAGTGAGCACAGGGGGCACTCAGCCCCAGCATTTT,CASSQVSTGGTQPQHF
TRBJ2-3,TRBV6-1,TRBD1,hyperexpanded,TGTGCCAGCAGACTACTGGCCCAGGGGGCAGATACGCAGTATTTT,CASRLLAQGADTQYF
TRBJ2-2,TRBV28,TRBD2,few,TGTGCCAGCAGTTACTTAGCGGGATGGCCGCACACCGGGGAGCTGTTTTTT,CASSYLAGWPHTGELFF
TRBJ1-1,TRBV9,TRBD1,-,TGTGCCAGCTCAACAGGGGCAGGCACTGAAGCTTTCTTT,CASSTGAGTEAFF
TRBJ1-2,TRBV5-1,TRBD1,medium-sized,TGCGCCAGCAGCCCCGGACAGGTCACGAGCTACACCTTC,CASSPGQVTSYTF
TRBJ2-1,TRBV11-2,TRBD2,-,TGTGCCAGCAGACCCGGAGGCGGGAGCTCCTACAATGAGCAGTTCTTC,CASRPGGGSSYNEQFF
TRBJ2-1,TRBV4-1,-,-,TGCGCCAGCAGCCAAGAGGGCAGGGGAAATGAGCAGTTCTTC,CASSQEGRGNEQFF
TRBJ2-7,TRBV2,TRBD1,-,TGTGCCAGCAGTTTAAACCGGGACAGGGACCCAACCTACGAGCAGTACTTC,CASSLNRDRDPTYEQYF
TRBJ2-2,TRBV12-3/TRBV12-4,-,many,TGTGCCAGCAGTTTTCCCCCTTCACAGGTATACCCCGGGGAGCTGTTTTTT,CASSFPPSQVYPGELFF
TRBJ2-7,TRBV7-2,-,-,TGTGCCAGCAGCTTAGGACGAGTATACGAGCAGTACTTC,CASSLGRVYEQYF
TRBJ2-7,TRBV12-3/TRBV12-4,-,-,TGTGCCAGCAGTCAAACGTTCTACGAGCAGTACTTC,CASSQTFYEQYF
TRBJ2-5,TRBV5-1,-,-,TGCGCCATCAGCCCCAGTGGAGGCTCAGGGGAGACCCAGTACTTC,CAISPSGGSGETQYF
TRBJ2-3,TRBV28,-,few,TGTGCCAGCAGAGCAGCCTCCCTCGGGTTAGCGGAATGGGCAGATACGCAGTATTTT,CASRAASLGLAEWADTQYF
TRBJ2-2,TRBV19,-,-,TGTGCCAGTATTACTAGGAACACCGGGGAGCTGTTTTTT,CASITRNTGELFF
TRBJ2-6,TRBV24-1,-,few,TGTGCCACCAGCGACTCCGGGGCCAACGTCCTGACTTTC,CATSDSGANVLTF
TRBJ2-2,TRBV6-1,-,few,TGTGCCAGCAGTTCACGGCGGGGAGTGGGTACCGGGGAGCTGTTTTTT,CASSSRRGVGTGELFF
TRBJ1-5,TRBV2,TRBD1,medium-sized,TGTGCCAGCGGACCGACAGGGAGGGATCAGCCCCAGCATTTT,CASGPTGRDQPQHF
TRBJ2-3,TRBV19,-,many,TGTGCCAGTAGTGCCGGTCGGGCCACAGATACGCAGTATTTT,CASSAGRATDTQYF
TRBJ2-7,TRBV6-1,-,-,TGTGCCAGCAGAGGGCTTGCCTACGAGCAGTACTTC,CASRGLAYEQYF
TRBJ2-7,TRBV19,TRBD2,many,TGTGCCAGTAGTACGTCGGGACTAGCGGGATCCTACGAGCAGTACTTC,CASSTSGLAGSYEQYF
TRBJ2-3,TRBV20-1,-,large,TGCAGTGCTAGTCTCTTTAGCGATAGCACAGATACGCAGTATTTT,CSASLFSDSTDTQYF
TRBJ1-5,TRBV19,-,many,TGTGCCAGTAGTATAGCGCGGGGGGGGCCCCAGCATTTT,CASSIARGGPQHF
TRBJ1-6,TRBV28,-,-,TGTGCCAGCAGTTTAGGGTTAAGCTCCTATAATTCACCCCTCCACTTT,CASSLGLSSYNSPLHF
TRBJ2-3,TRBV19,-,-,TGTGCCAGTAGTCCGGGTACCCGAGATACGCAGTATTTT,CASSPGTRDTQYF
TRBJ1-1,TRBV4-1,-,-,TGCGCCAGCAGCCAAGTGCTCCGGGGCGCCAACACTGAAGCTTTCTTT,CASSQVLRGANTEAFF